The 17 T cell receptor beta chains given below trace back to one sample, sequenced in a study of blood T cells in healthy people across ages. Through a sample-barcoded 5' primer and a J-beta primer mix, a second PCR was run for roughly 7 to 12 cycles. TCRdb reanalysed the 5' RACE reads using MiXCR and keeps one entry per CDR3 protein. The table has around 1.5 million distinct CDR3 sequences, around 36% seen once. Sequenced input: blood. These receptors all stem from a woman in her twenties or thirties in good health.

Only a few counts were recorded for this clonotype. The chain carries TRBV7-2 and TRBJ2-5; no clear D. Germline V gene lookup returns CDR1 SGHTA and CDR2 FQGNSA. The CDR3 is 12 residues long. Trimming removed 5 bases at V and 5 bases at J, with 9 bases between. CDR3 residues: CASSPFRETQYF. CDR3 in DNA: TGTGCCAGCAGCCCCTTCCGGGAGACCCAGTACTTC.

The V and J genes are TRBV6-2 or TRBV6-3 and TRBJ2-5; D possibly corresponds to TRBD1 (5 bases). With the DNA end fitting TRBJ2-7 better, the J assignment may be wrong. The germline V gene encodes CDR1 MNHEY and CDR2 SVGEGT. There are 13 residues in the CDR3. The CDR3 DNA reads as TGTGCCAGCAGGGCAGGGAAAGAATTCGAGCAGTACTTC. Translation: CASRAGKEFEQYF.

This chain connects TRBV27 to TRBJ1-5, with unresolved D. Trimming removed 8 bases from V and 2 bases from J, with 10 bases in between. This CDR3 is 13 amino acids long. The germline V gene encodes CDR1 MNHEY and CDR2 SMNVEV (reference sequence). The CDR3 reads CASGPRGNQPQHF. The CDR3 nucleotides are TGTGCCAGCGGGCCCCGGGGCAATCAGCCCCAGCATTTT.

This clonotype was seen many times. The rearrangement links TRBV4-1 to TRBJ2-3, with a weak D call TRBD1 (5 bases). The V end lost 7 bases, the J end lost 1 base, and 21 bases lay between the germline ends. The CDR3 consists of 17 residues. CDR1 and CDR2 from the germline V gene are MGHRA and YSYEKL. CDR3 DNA sequence: TGCGCCAGCAACAATGACCGAACAGGTCAGGGCACAGATACGCAGTATTTT. It is translated as CASNNDRTGQGTDTQYF.

Worth noting for this clonotype: Compared with germline, one end of the junction differs, possibly owing to a read error. The chain joins TRBV2 to TRBJ2-7; D assignment may be TRBD1 or TRBD2 (5 bases each). This CDR3 has 15 residues. From germline, CDR1 is SNHLY and CDR2 FYNNEI. The DNA for the CDR3 is TGTGCCAGCAGCCCCAGGGCGGGCGGATCCTACAAGCAGTACTTC. Translation: CASSPRAGGSYKQYF.

Only a few counts were recorded for this clonotype. The V and J genes are TRBV20-1 and TRBJ2-5; a weak D match, TRBD1 (5 bases). Germline loops: CDR1 DFQATT, CDR2 SNEGSKA (reference sequence). The CDR3 consists of 13 residues. Trimming left V 1 base short and J 5 bases short, with 11 bases between. CDR3 protein: CSARGQHKETQYF. In DNA, the CDR3 is TGCAGTGCTAGAGGACAGCACAAGGAGACCCAGTACTTC.

This clonotype showed up just a few times. The chain employs TRBV7-2 and TRBJ2-2, with 12 bases identical to TRBD2. Trimming took 5 bases from V and 5 from J; bases not matched to a gene: 6. The CDR3 consists of 16 residues. Looked up from germline, CDR1 is SGHTA and CDR2 is FQGNSA. The CDR3, as DNA: TGTGCCAGCAGCCGGACTAGCGGGGTGTCGACCGGGGAGCTGTTTTTT. Translated, it gives CASSRTSGVSTGELFF.

This clonotype was counted at least ten times. The chain has TRBV10-3 and TRBJ2-7; 11 bases align to TRBD2. The CDR3 is made up of 18 amino acids. Losses at the gene ends were 2 bases for V and 0 bases for J; bases not matched to a gene: 9. Germline loops: CDR1 ENHRY, CDR2 SYGVKD. Here the CDR3 DNA reads TGTGCCATCAGTGAGGGGGGCACCGGGACTAGCGGCTCCTACGAGCAGTACTTC. Translated, it gives CAISEGGTGTSGSYEQYF.

This clonotype has only a few counts. The chain employs TRBV12-3 or TRBV12-4 and TRBJ1-1; D is ambiguous. V was shortened by 4 bases and J by 1 base, with 7 bases between the two germline ends. The CDR3 loop spans 13 amino acids. The CDR3, as DNA: TGTGCCAGCAGTTGGACGAAGAACACTGAAGCTTTCTTT. Translated, it gives CASSWTKNTEAFF.

Points on this clonotype: One end of the junction varies from germline; a read error may be responsible. This CDR3 reads CASSFHSAYEQYF. CDR3 in DNA: TGCGCCAGCAGCTTTCATAGTGCCTACGAGCAGTACTTC. The gene calls are TRBV11-2 and TRBJ2-7; D unresolved. Germline assignment: CDR1 SGHAT and CDR2 FQNNGV. There are 13 residues in the CDR3.

As to this clonotype: The junction and the germline gene differ at one end; a read error may be behind it. This rearrangement joins TRBV3-1 to TRBJ2-5; tentative D call: TRBD1 (5 bases). Matching the DNA end better, TRBJ2-7 makes the J call doubtful. The CDR3 is made up of 13 amino acids. Looked up from germline, CDR1 is LGHDT and CDR2 is YNNKEL (reference sequence). The CDR3 nucleotides read TGTGCCTGCAGCCAAGGGGCAGGGATCGAGCAGTACTTC. Protein product: CACSQGAGIEQYF.

V gene TRBV7-9 combines with J gene TRBJ2-7, with TRBD1 matching 11 bases. Per germline, CDR1 SEHNR and CDR2 FQNEAQ (reference sequence). The CDR3 contains 14 residues. Unmatched junction bases numbered 5, after V lost 3 bases and J lost 7 bases. In nucleotides, the CDR3 is TGTGCCAGCAGCTTCCCCGGGACAGGGGGTGAGCAGTACTTC. Residues: CASSFPGTGGEQYF.

This clonotype has only a few counts. The CDR3 coding sequence is TGCGCCAGCAGCTTGGGACTAGGATTTAGCACAGATACGCAGTATTTT. Its translation: CASSLGLGFSTDTQYF. This chain links TRBV5-1 with TRBJ2-3; a possible D gene is TRBD2 (6 bases). The germline CDR1 and CDR2 sequences are SGHRS and YFSETQ. V shed 0 bases and J shed 0 bases, with 11 bases lying between them. This CDR3 comprises 16 residues.

The chain uses TRBV6-1 and TRBJ1-2, with D possibly matching TRBD1 (6 bases). The ends were cut back, 2 bases at V and 1 base at J, with 23 bases in the middle. The CDR3 spans 19 residues. CDR1 and CDR2 (germline): MNHNS, SASEGT. The CDR3 DNA sequence: TGTGCCAGCAGTGAAACCTTCGGGACACCAAGGATGGTTAACTATGGCTACACCTTC. Translating gives CASSETFGTPRMVNYGYTF.

For this clonotype: Germline and junction disagree at one end, which may indicate a read error. J is TRBJ2-1 and V is TRBV2; 7 nucleotides match TRBD2. This CDR3 region has 12 residues. Germline CDR1 reads SNHLY; CDR2 reads FYNNEI. In DNA, the CDR3 is TGTGCCAGCACTGAAGGTCGGACTAGAGAGTTCTTC. It translates to CASTEGRTREFF.

The rearrangement joins TRBV28 to TRBJ2-7; possibly TRBD1 or TRBD2 for D (6 bases each). V lost 10 bases and J 4 bases, leaving 11 bases between the germline ends. This CDR3 spans 11 amino acids. In germline, CDR1 is MDHEN, CDR2 SYDVKM. CDR3 amino acids: CATQGGYEQYF. The CDR3 nucleotides read TGTGCCACCCAAGGGGGGTACGAGCAGTACTTC.

This clonotype was detected once. V is TRBV11-2 and J is TRBJ1-4; the match to TRBD1 covers 7 bases. CDR1 and CDR2 from the germline V gene are SGHAT and FQNNGV. Trimming took 5 bases from V and 11 from J; bases not matched to a gene: 11. The CDR3 loop spans 14 amino acids. The CDR3 nucleotides are TGTGCCAGCAGCACACGGGACCCCAGGGGGAAACTGTTTTTT. This codes for CASSTRDPRGKLFF.